Below are 23 T cell receptor beta chains sequenced from a single sample in a study of spatial heterogeneity in lung cancer. One entry per CDR3 protein, called by TCRdb with MiXCR from the 5' RACE reads. The sample has tens of thousands of distinct CDR3 sequences; roughly 9.7% are singletons. Time point denoted: blood at routine non-recurrence follow-up after resection. Sequenced material: PBMCs, taken at follow-up. The origin of the receptors is a male donor with early-stage non-small cell lung cancer.

A few counts support this clonotype. The J gene is TRBJ1-5, the V gene TRBV12-3 or TRBV12-4, with unresolved D. This CDR3 has 13 amino acids. The ends were cut back, 1 base at V and 7 bases at J, with 8 bases in the middle. CDR3 DNA sequence: TGTGCCAGCAGTTTAGTGGGAGGACAGCCCCAGCATTTT. Translation: CASSLVGGQPQHF.

The V gene is TRBV30, the J gene TRBJ2-1; 13 bases are a match to TRBD2. CDR1 is GTSNPN and CDR2 is SVGIG in the germline V gene (reference sequence). This CDR3 is 14 amino acids long. V shed 4 bases, J shed 8 bases, and the junction held 5 bases outside the gene matches. CDR3 in DNA: TGTGCCTGGATAACTAGCGGGGGGGCCGATGAGCAGTTCTTC. This codes for CAWITSGGADEQFF.

Remarks on this clonotype: A much larger clone lies one base from this, so it may be a read error. This sequence joins TRBV6-5 and TRBJ2-2; weak D call: TRBD2 (5 bases). V was clipped by 5 bases and J by 4 bases, with 11 bases between them. The V gene's germline CDR1 is MNHEY and CDR2 SVGAGI. The CDR3 is 14 amino acids. Written as DNA, the CDR3 is TGTGCCAGCAGTCGAGAGGGTTCCACCGGGGAGCTGTTTTTT. It encodes CASSREGSTGELFF.

This clonotype was counted many times. The rearrangement uses TRBV5-1 and TRBJ1-4; 10 nucleotides agree with TRBD1. From germline, CDR1 is SGHRS and CDR2 YFSETQ. CDR3 length equals 15 residues. Trimming took 1 base from V and 6 from J; bases not matched to a gene: 3. CDR3 loop: CASSLQGQGDEKLFF. Written as DNA, the CDR3 is TGCGCCAGCAGCTTGCAAGGACAGGGGGATGAAAAACTGTTTTTT.

This clonotype was seen ten or more times. J is TRBJ2-1 and V is TRBV4-2; D unclear. This CDR3 spans 13 amino acids. Trimming removed 1 base at V and 9 bases at J, with 10 bases between. Germline V gene data show CDR1 as LGHNA and CDR2 as YNFKEQ. In DNA, the CDR3 is TGTGCCAGCAGCCAAGCGGATCGAGGTGAGCAGTTCTTC. Protein sequence: CASSQADRGEQFF.

The chain is built from TRBV6-2 or TRBV6-3 and TRBJ2-5; D not certain. Germline-derived CDR1 and CDR2 are MNHEY and SVGEGT. Trimming removed 5 bases from V and 1 base from J, with 14 bases in between. This CDR3 spans 15 amino acids. CDR3 DNA: TGTGCCAGCAGTGGGCCGGGCGCGATCCAAGAGACCCAGTACTTC. Protein: CASSGPGAIQETQYF.

This clonotype was found many times. The J gene is TRBJ1-2, the V gene TRBV29-1; TRBD1 matches at 10 bases. This CDR3 has 11 amino acids. The V gene end was trimmed by 4 bases and the J gene end by 7 bases; junction bases not matched to a gene: 0. The germline CDR1 and CDR2 sequences are SQVTM and ANQGSEA. This CDR3 reads CSVGDRGGYTF. CDR3 sequence (DNA): TGCAGCGTTGGGGACAGGGGTGGCTACACCTTC.

In this sample, this clonotype turned up many times. J is TRBJ2-1 and V is TRBV30; no definite D call. V gave up 2 bases and J gave up 10 bases, with 12 bases separating them. From germline, CDR1 is GTSNPN and CDR2 SVGIG (reference sequence). The CDR3 has 12 residues. CDR3 coding DNA: TGTGCCTGGAGTCCCACCGGGTGGGAGCAGTTCTTC. Amino acids: CAWSPTGWEQFF.

The J gene is TRBJ2-5, the V gene TRBV28; 10 nucleotides align to TRBD1. The V gene end was trimmed by 6 bases and the J gene end by 3 bases; junction bases not matched to a gene: 10. Germline V gene data show CDR1 as MDHEN and CDR2 as SYDVKM. CDR3 length: 16 residues. The CDR3 reads CASSAGTGTGEETQYF. CDR3 bases: TGTGCCAGCAGCGCTGGGACCGGGACAGGGGAAGAGACCCAGTACTTC.

This clonotype was counted ten times or more. The chain carries TRBV28 and TRBJ2-7, with D perhaps being TRBD1 or TRBD2 (6 bases each). The CDR3 is 15 amino acids. V lost 7 bases, J lost 3 bases, and 19 bases lay in between. CDR1 is MDHEN and CDR2 is SYDVKM in the germline V gene. The DNA for the CDR3 is TGTGCCAGCACCAATTCCGGTGGAGGGGGCTACGAGCAGTACTTC. As protein: CASTNSGGGGYEQYF.

This clonotype has only a few counts. This sequence joins TRBV4-2 and TRBJ2-3, with D perhaps matching TRBD1 (6 bases). Per the germline V gene, CDR1 is LGHNA and CDR2 is YNFKEQ. The CDR3 extends over 15 amino acids. The V end was cut by 4 bases, the J end by 1 base, with 12 bases between. In nucleotides, the CDR3 is TGTGCCAGCAGCCGAGACAGGCAGGGCACAGATACGCAGTATTTT. Translated, it gives CASSRDRQGTDTQYF.

This clonotype showed up many times. This chain links TRBV3-1 with TRBJ2-5; the D is unclear. The V gene's germline CDR1 is LGHDT and CDR2 YNNKEL (reference sequence). Trimming left V 5 bases short and J 0 bases short, with 13 bases between. CDR3 length equals 15 residues. CDR3: CASSFRATNQETQYF. CDR3 DNA sequence: TGTGCCAGCAGCTTCCGGGCGACCAACCAAGAGACCCAGTACTTC.

The chain joins TRBV19 to TRBJ2-5; a possible D gene is TRBD2 (6 bases). Trimming shortened V by 6 bases and J by 6 bases, and 20 bases separated the two germline ends. Germline assignment: CDR1 LNHDA and CDR2 SQIVND (reference sequence). This CDR3 contains 15 residues. The CDR3 protein is CASRKAGQKTQTQYF. In nucleotides, the CDR3 is TGTGCCAGTAGAAAGGCGGGGCAGAAGACACAGACCCAGTACTTC.

The table lists this clonotype with a few counts. This chain connects TRBV5-8 to TRBJ2-7, with 9 bases that match TRBD1. Unmatched junction bases numbered 6, after V lost 0 bases and J lost 2 bases. Germline CDR1 reads SGHTS; CDR2 reads YDEGEE. The CDR3 runs 16 residues. This CDR3 is CASSLGGQGSTYEQYF. DNA of the CDR3: TGTGCCAGCAGCTTGGGGGGACAGGGATCCACCTACGAGCAGTACTTC.

This clonotype was detected only a few times. This chain uses TRBV12-3 or TRBV12-4 with TRBJ1-1, with D maybe TRBD1 (5 bases). Trimming stripped 2 bases from V and 12 bases from J, with 13 bases between. The CDR3 length is 12 residues. The CDR3 DNA is TGTGCCAGCAGTTTACTCGCGGGGGGGACTTTCTTT. It translates to CASSLLAGGTFF.

This clonotype has just a few counts. V gene TRBV6-1 combines with J gene TRBJ2-5, with 7 bases aligning to TRBD1. The germline CDR1 and CDR2 sequences are MNHNS and SASEGT. This CDR3 has 14 residues. Trimming removed 5 bases from V and 3 bases from J; junction bases left unmatched: 6. The chain's CDR3 is CASSQDRTKETQYF. The CDR3 DNA is TGTGCCAGCAGTCAGGACAGGACCAAAGAGACCCAGTACTTC.

This clonotype has ten or more counts. The chain joins TRBV3-1 to TRBJ2-7; D may match TRBD1 or TRBD2 (5 bases each). The germline CDR1 and CDR2 sequences are LGHDT and YNNKEL (reference sequence). Deletions cut 4 bases from V and 4 bases from J, with 23 bases between. The CDR3 covers 17 residues. The CDR3 DNA sequence: TGTGCCAGCAGCCGCCTATGGGACCCCTCAAAGGGATACGAGCAGTACTTC. Translated: CASSRLWDPSKGYEQYF.

This clonotype has ten or more counts. The rearrangement joins TRBV2 to TRBJ1-4; D remains unclear. The CDR3 runs 14 residues. Germline values: CDR1 SNHLY, CDR2 FYNNEI. V was trimmed by 9 bases and J by 4 bases, leaving 15 bases between them. CDR3 coding DNA: TGTGCCAGTCGCTACCGTCTGGGTAATGAAAAACTGTTTTTT. Protein: CASRYRLGNEKLFF.

The genes are TRBV20-1 and TRBJ2-7, with TRBD2 identical over 9 bases. Germline V lookup: CDR1 DFQATT, CDR2 SNEGSKA (reference sequence). The CDR3 contains 15 residues. V dropped 5 bases and J dropped 0; count of bases not matched to a gene: 8. The CDR3 DNA follows: TGCAGTGCTCAGTTAGCGGGGGACCTCTCCTACGAGCAGTACTTC. It codes for CSAQLAGDLSYEQYF.

The chain has TRBV28 and TRBJ1-2; 7 positions agree with TRBD1. Germline lookup yields CDR1 MDHEN and CDR2 SYDVKM. The CDR3 length is 14 residues. Trimming took 2 bases from V and 4 from J; bases not matched to a gene: 4. CDR3 sequence (DNA): TGTGCCAGCAGTTTAAGGGGGCCAGGCTATGGCTACACCTTC. Encoded protein: CASSLRGPGYGYTF.

This clonotype was observed a few times. The chain uses TRBV7-2 and TRBJ2-7, with 8 bases that match TRBD1. Germline V gene data show CDR1 as SGHTA and CDR2 as FQGNSA. The CDR3 is made up of 14 amino acids. The V and J ends lost 7 bases and 3 bases, in that order; junction bases with no gene match: 8. The CDR3 nucleotides read TGTGCCAGCACCCTCTCGACAGGGGACTACGAGCAGTACTTC. Translation: CASTLSTGDYEQYF. Looking up the rest from reference TRBV7-2 and TRBJ2-7 gives the full variable domain: GAGVSQSPSNKVTEKGKDVELRCDPISGHTALYWYRQSLGQGLEFLIYFQGNSAPDKSGLPSDRFSAERTGGSVSTLTIQRTQQEDSAVYLCASTLSTGDYEQYFGPGTRLTVT.

The V call is TRBV20-1, the J call TRBJ2-2, with D unresolved. This CDR3 comprises 14 residues. V was clipped by 6 bases and J by 0 bases, with 11 bases between them. Germline V gives CDR1 DFQATT, CDR2 SNEGSKA (reference sequence). The CDR3 is CSAQKTANTGELFF. The CDR3 nucleotides read TGCAGTGCCCAGAAGACTGCGAACACCGGGGAGCTGTTTTTT.

This clonotype was counted ten times or more. The J gene is TRBJ1-4, the V gene TRBV18, with D tentatively TRBD1 (6 bases). The V end was cut by 4 bases, the J end by 2 bases, with 11 bases between. Germline V gives CDR1 KGHSH, CDR2 LQKENI. The CDR3 loop spans 15 amino acids. DNA for the CDR3: TGTGCCAGCTCACGAGCGGGGGCTACTAATGAAAAACTGTTTTTT. This sequence encodes CASSRAGATNEKLFF.